Below, 7 T cell receptor beta chains from the same sample are listed, as sequenced in a study of siplizumab effects on memory and regulatory T cells (dated by TCRdb to between 2018 and 2021). The library was produced with the immunoSEQ multiplex PCR assay. TCRdb retrieved this table from immuneACCESS and kept in-frame rearrangements only. Not all clones are present; in checked studies, unresolved V genes account for under half, and no reason is known for the remainder. Across this sample there are tens of thousands of clones, with roughly 88% seen only once. The ten top clones hold 1.7% of the sample. The sample taken for sequencing was Tregs sorted from blood. Receptors were obtained from a human donor in good health.

CDR3 nucleotide sequence: TGTGCCATCAGCCGGGACAGGGCCTACGAGCAGTACTTC. Translation gives CAISRDRAYEQYF. V is TRBV10-3 and J is TRBJ2-7; 9 bases are shared with TRBD1. Germline-derived CDR1 and CDR2 are ENHRY and SYGVKD. Trimming at V came to 6 bases and at J to 2 bases, leaving 2 bases not matched to a gene. The CDR3 runs 13 residues.

The rearrangement uses TRBV9 and TRBJ1-1, with no clear D. V was cut by 3 bases and J by 1 base, with 7 bases left in between. In germline, CDR1 is SGDLS, CDR2 YYNGEE. This CDR3 is built from 13 residues. The CDR3 protein is CASSAGKNTEAFF. CDR3 nucleotide sequence: TGTGCCAGCAGCGCCGGGAAGAACACTGAAGCTTTCTTT.

The rearrangement joins TRBV18 to TRBJ2-1, with D tentatively TRBD2 (5 bases). Between the trimmed V and J ends, which lost 4 bases and 6 bases, there was a span of 22 bases. Per the germline V gene, CDR1 is KGHSH and CDR2 is LQKENI. This CDR3 is 17 amino acids long. CDR3 protein: CASSQLGITAVSNEQFF. CDR3 coding DNA: TGTGCCAGCTCACAATTGGGTATTACAGCGGTATCCAATGAGCAGTTCTTC.

V and J are TRBV29-1 and TRBJ2-5, with 7 bases that match TRBD2. Germline CDR1 reads SQVTM; CDR2 reads ANQGSEA. The V and J ends lost 3 bases and 5 bases, in that order; junction bases with no gene match: 3. The length of the CDR3 is 12 residues. The CDR3 loop reads CSVDEGGETQYF. CDR3 coding DNA: TGCAGCGTTGACGAGGGAGGGGAGACCCAGTACTTC.

This chain links TRBV6-5 with TRBJ1-5; TRBD1 might be the D (6 bases). Trimming removed 0 bases at V and 6 bases at J, with 12 bases between. The CDR3 extends over 15 amino acids. The germline CDR1 and CDR2 sequences are MNHEY and SVGAGI. As DNA, the CDR3 is TGTGCCAGCAGTTACTCGAGGGGGGTCGGTCAGCCCCAGCATTTT. It codes for CASSYSRGVGQPQHF.

The rearrangement uses TRBV6-1 and TRBJ2-1, with D perhaps matching TRBD1 or TRBD2 (6 bases each). Germline V gene data show CDR1 as MNHNS and CDR2 as SASEGT. Trimming took off 8 bases at V and 9 bases at J, with 17 bases between the two ends. The CDR3 runs 13 residues. This CDR3 reads CASQGLVSGEQFF. CDR3 in DNA: TGTGCCAGCCAGGGGCTGGTTAGCGGTGAGCAGTTCTTC.

The V call is TRBV5-1, the J call TRBJ2-5; D uncertain. Per the germline V gene, CDR1 is SGHRS and CDR2 is YFSETQ. The V gene lost 0 bases and the J gene lost 7 bases, with 16 bases spanning the gap. The CDR3 runs 15 residues. The CDR3: CASSLEPGIPWTQYF. The CDR3 nucleotides read TGCGCCAGCAGCTTGGAGCCAGGTATTCCATGGACCCAGTACTTC.